This note documents a single T cell receptor (beta chain) sequence. Its antigen is still unknown. This sample stems from a study of T cell responses to AZD1222 COVID-19 vaccine. Findings and limits, study-wide: Spike-specific TCRs gained breadth and depth after people received two AZD1222 doses. The repertoires were collected only after the peak T cell response. The span of vaccine-associated CD4 TCRs extended across spike, with dominance at 160-218 and 743-854. In a largely white British group with more females than males, clonal diversity was possibly underestimated.

The CDR3 runs 13 residues. Between the trimmed V and J ends, which lost 1 base and 4 bases, there was a span of 7 bases. TCRdb's copy holds only in-frame clones and misses some; the assay was immunoSEQ multiplex PCR. The sample lists over 150,000 clones, approximately 90% seen once, with approximately 2.9% in the top ten. This chain uses TRBV12-3 or TRBV12-4 with TRBJ1-1; no reliable D call. The material sequenced was peripheral blood, taken on day 0 of AZD1222 vaccination. The clonotype was recovered from an adult in good health. Written as DNA, the CDR3 is TGTGCCAGCAGTTTAGATGCGTTCACTGAAGCTTTCTTT. Amino acid sequence: CASSLDAFTEAFF.